This T cell receptor (beta chain) was sequenced for a study of blood T cell repertoires in COVID-19. Study context: The samples span acute and convalescent COVID-19 from the United States, Italy and Spain.

This CDR3 is 15 amino acids long. With V trimmed by 3 bases and J by 5 bases, 8 bases remained unmatched. Looked up from germline, CDR1 is SGHTS and CDR2 is YDEGEE. Clones were sequenced by immunoSEQ multiplex PCR, and TCRdb holds only the in-frame ones, with some missing. The repertoire holds under 150,000 clones, over 75% seen once, with roughly 4.3% in the top ten. This TCR was recovered from a man aged 45-60 years in a cohort exposed to, infected with or recovered from COVID-19 (not recorded which). Sequences were obtained from PBMCs or T cells enriched from blood (not recorded which). This chain joins TRBV5-8 and TRBJ2-7; 10 bases align to TRBD1. In nucleotides, the CDR3 is TGTGCCAGCAGCTACCGACAGGGGGCGTGGGACGAGCAGTACTTC. Protein sequence: CASSYRQGAWDEQYF.